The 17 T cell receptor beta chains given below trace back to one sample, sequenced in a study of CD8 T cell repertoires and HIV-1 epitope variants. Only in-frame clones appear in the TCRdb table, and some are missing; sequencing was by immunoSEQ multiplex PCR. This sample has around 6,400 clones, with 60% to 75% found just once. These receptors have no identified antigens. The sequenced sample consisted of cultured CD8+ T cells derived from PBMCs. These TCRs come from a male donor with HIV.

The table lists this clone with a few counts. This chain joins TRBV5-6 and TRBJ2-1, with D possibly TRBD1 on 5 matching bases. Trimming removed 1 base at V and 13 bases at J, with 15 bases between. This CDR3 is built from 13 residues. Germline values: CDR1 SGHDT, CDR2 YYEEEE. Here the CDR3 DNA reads TGTGCCAGCAGCTTGAGTCCAGGGCCTTATCAGTTCTTC. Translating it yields CASSLSPGPYQFF.

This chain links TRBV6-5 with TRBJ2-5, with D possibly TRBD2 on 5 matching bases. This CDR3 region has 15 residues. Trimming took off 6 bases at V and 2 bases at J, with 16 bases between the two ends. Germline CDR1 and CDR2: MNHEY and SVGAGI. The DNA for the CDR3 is TGTGCCAGCAGCTCCGCCGGGATAGATCAAGAGACCCAGTACTTC. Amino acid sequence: CASSSAGIDQETQYF.

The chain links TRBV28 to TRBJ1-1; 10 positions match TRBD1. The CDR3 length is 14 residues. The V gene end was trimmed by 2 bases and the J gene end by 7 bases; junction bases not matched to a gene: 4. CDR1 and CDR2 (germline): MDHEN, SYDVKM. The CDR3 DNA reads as TGTGCCAGCAGTTTAGACAGGGGGCAAGATGAAGCTTTCTTT. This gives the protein CASSLDRGQDEAFF.

As DNA, the CDR3 is TGTGCCAGCAGTTCGATGCGGGAAAAGGACTACAATGAGCAGTTCTTC. This translates into CASSSMREKDYNEQFF. This chain uses TRBV27 with TRBJ2-1, with D perhaps matching TRBD2 (6 bases). The V end was cut by 4 bases, the J end by 3 bases, with 16 bases between. From germline, CDR1 is MNHEY and CDR2 SMNVEV (reference sequence). The CDR3 runs to 16 residues.

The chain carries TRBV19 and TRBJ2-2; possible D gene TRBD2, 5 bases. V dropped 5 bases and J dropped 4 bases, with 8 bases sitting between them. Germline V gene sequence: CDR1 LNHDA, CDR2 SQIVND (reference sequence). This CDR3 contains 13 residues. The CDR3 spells CASSSLATGELFF. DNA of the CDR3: TGTGCCAGTAGTTCCCTAGCCACCGGGGAGCTGTTTTTT.

This CDR3 reads CASSLGAHGQFF. The CDR3 bases are TGTGCCAGCAGCCTTGGAGCACACGGGCAGTTCTTC. The chain links TRBV7-2 to TRBJ2-1; D is undetermined. In germline, CDR1 is SGHTA, CDR2 FQGNSA. The CDR3 consists of 12 residues. V gave up 5 bases and J gave up 12 bases, with 14 bases separating them.

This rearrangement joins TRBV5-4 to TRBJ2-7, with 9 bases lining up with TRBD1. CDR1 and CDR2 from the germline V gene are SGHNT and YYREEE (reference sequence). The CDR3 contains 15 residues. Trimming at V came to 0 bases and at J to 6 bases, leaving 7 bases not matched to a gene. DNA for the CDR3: TGTGCCAGCAGCTTGGTGGGACAGGGATTTGGCGAGCAGTACTTC. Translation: CASSLVGQGFGEQYF.

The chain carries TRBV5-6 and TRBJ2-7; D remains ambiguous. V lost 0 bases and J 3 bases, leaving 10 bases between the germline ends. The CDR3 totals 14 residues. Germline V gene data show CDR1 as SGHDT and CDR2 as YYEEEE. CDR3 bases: TGTGCCAGCAGCTTGGCCGCCAGGAGCTACGAGCAGTACTTC. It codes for CASSLAARSYEQYF. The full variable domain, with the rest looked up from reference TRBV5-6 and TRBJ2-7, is DAGVTQSPTHLIKTRGQQVTLRCSPKSGHDTVSWYQQALGQGPQFIFQYYEEEERQRGNFPDRFSGHQFPNYSSELNVNALLLGDSALYLCASSLAARSYEQYFGPGTRLTVT.

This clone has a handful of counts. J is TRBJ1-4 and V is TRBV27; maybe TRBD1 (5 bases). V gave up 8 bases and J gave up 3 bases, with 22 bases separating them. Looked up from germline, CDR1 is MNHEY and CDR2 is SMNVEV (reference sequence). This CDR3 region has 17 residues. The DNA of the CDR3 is TGTGCCAGCGCCTTTAGAGGGTTGGGACGGGCTAATGAAAAACTGTTTTTT. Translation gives CASAFRGLGRANEKLFF.

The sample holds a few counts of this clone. CDR3 bases: TGTGCCAGCAGCCATGACCCGGGGCAGTATTTT. Its translation is CASSHDPGQYF. The chain joins TRBV5-4 to TRBJ2-3; D gene ambiguous. This CDR3 has 11 residues. CDR1 is SGHNT and CDR2 is YYREEE in the germline V gene (reference sequence). Trimming removed 4 bases from V and 11 bases from J, with 11 bases in between.

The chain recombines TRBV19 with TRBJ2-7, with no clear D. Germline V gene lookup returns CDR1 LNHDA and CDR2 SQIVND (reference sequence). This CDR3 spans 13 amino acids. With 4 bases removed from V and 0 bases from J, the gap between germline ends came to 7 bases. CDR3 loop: CASSTDGSYEQYF. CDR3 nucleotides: TGTGCCAGTAGTACGGACGGCTCCTACGAGCAGTACTTC.

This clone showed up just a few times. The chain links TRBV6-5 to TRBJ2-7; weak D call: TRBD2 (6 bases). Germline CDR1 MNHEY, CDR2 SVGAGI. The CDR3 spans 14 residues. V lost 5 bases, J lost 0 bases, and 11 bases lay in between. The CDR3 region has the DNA TGTGCCAGCAGTCCTCTAGCGTACTCCTACGAGCAGTACTTC. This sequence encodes CASSPLAYSYEQYF.

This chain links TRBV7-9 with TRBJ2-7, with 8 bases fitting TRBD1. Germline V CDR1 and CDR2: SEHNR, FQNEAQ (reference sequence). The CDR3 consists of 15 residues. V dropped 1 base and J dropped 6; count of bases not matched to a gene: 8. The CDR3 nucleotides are TGTGCCAGCAGCTTAGTAGCTAGTGGGACAGGCGAGCAGTACTTC. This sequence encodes CASSLVASGTGEQYF.

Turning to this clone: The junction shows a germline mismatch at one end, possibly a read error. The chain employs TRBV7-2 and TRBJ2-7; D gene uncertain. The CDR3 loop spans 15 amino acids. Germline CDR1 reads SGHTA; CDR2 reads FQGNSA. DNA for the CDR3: TGTGCCACCAGCTACCAGACCGATCCAAGCTACGAGCAGTACTTC. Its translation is CATSYQTDPSYEQYF.

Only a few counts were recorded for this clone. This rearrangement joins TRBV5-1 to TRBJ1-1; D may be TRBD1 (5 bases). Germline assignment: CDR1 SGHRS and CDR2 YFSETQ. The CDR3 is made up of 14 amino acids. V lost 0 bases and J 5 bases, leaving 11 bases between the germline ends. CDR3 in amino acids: CASSLATGGTEAFF. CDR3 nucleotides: TGCGCCAGCAGCTTGGCCACAGGCGGAACTGAAGCTTTCTTT.

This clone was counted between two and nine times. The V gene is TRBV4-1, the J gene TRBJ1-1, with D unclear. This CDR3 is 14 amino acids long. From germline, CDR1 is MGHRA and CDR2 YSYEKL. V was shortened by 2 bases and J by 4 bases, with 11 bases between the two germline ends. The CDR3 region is CASSQSGGVTEAFF. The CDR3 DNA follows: TGCGCCAGCAGCCAATCGGGTGGGGTCACTGAAGCTTTCTTT.

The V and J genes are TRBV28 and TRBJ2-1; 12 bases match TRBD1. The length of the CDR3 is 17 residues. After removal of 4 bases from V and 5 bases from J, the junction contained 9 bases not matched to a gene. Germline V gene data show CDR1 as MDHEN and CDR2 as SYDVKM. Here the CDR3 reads CASSSGTGGFGDNEQFF. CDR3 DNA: TGTGCCAGCAGTTCCGGGACAGGGGGCTTCGGGGACAATGAGCAGTTCTTC.